Each of the 13 T cell receptor beta chains below was sequenced from the same sample in a study of cytomegalovirus exposure and HLA in healthy donors. Amplification used 60 Vbeta primers and 13 Jbeta primers. Profiling relied on immunoSEQ multiplex PCR, and the TCRdb table lists in-frame clones only, not all of them. The sample holds about 77,000 clones, roughly 79% seen once. Sequencing input: PBMCs. The receptors originated from a man aged 35-49 years in good health and CMV-seronegative.

V usage is TRBV7-9 and J usage is TRBJ2-3; 7 bases are shared with TRBD1. The germline gives CDR1 SEHNR, CDR2 FQNEAQ (reference sequence). The CDR3 is made up of 16 amino acids. V shed 1 base and J 0 bases; nucleotides not matched to a gene: 4. This CDR3 reads CASSLEQGISTDTQYF. CDR3 bases: TGTGCCAGCAGCTTAGAACAGGGGATTAGCACAGATACGCAGTATTTT. Full variable domain (rest looked up from reference TRBV7-9 and TRBJ2-3): DTGVSQNPRHKITKRGQNVTFRCDPISEHNRLYWYRQTLGQGPEFLTYFQNEAQLEKSRLLSDRFSAERPKGSFSTLEIQRTEQGDSAMYLCASSLEQGISTDTQYFGPGTRLTVL.

The rearrangement joins TRBV7-3 to TRBJ2-1; 8 bases align to TRBD1. The germline CDR1 and CDR2 sequences are SGHTA and FQGTGA. Unmatched junction bases numbered 1, after V lost 2 bases and J lost 1 base. This CDR3 is 15 amino acids long. CDR3 bases: TGTGCCAGCAGCTTACAGGGGGCTTCCTACAATGAGCAGTTCTTC. Translated: CASSLQGASYNEQFF.

CDR3 nucleotides: TGTGCCAGCAGCCAATCCGCAGGGCTCGGAAACACCATATATTTT. Its translation is CASSQSAGLGNTIYF. The chain recombines TRBV16 with TRBJ1-3; tentative D call: TRBD1 (5 bases). The CDR3 spans 15 residues. The V end lost 0 bases, the J end lost 4 bases, and 10 bases lay between the germline ends. Germline V lookup: CDR1 KGHSY, CDR2 FQNENV. Complete variable domain (other parts from reference TRBV16 and TRBJ1-3): GEEVAQTPKHLVRGEGQKAKLYCAPIKGHSYVFWYQQVLKNEFKFLISFQNENVFDETGMPKERFSAKCLPNSPCSLEIQATKLEDSAVYFCASSQSAGLGNTIYFGEGSWLTVV.

The chain uses TRBV6-5 and TRBJ2-7; D not certain. The germline V gene has CDR1 MNHEY and CDR2 SVGAGI. Between the trimmed V and J ends, which lost 9 bases and 8 bases, there was a span of 17 bases. CDR3 size: 12 residues. CDR3 coding DNA: TGTGCCAGTAATTCCATGGGTGGGCAGCAGTACTTC. This encodes CASNSMGGQQYF.

The chain joins TRBV2 to TRBJ2-1, with D uncertain. Per germline, CDR1 SNHLY and CDR2 FYNNEI. The CDR3 runs to 14 residues. With 4 bases removed from V and 2 bases from J, the gap between germline ends came to 9 bases. This CDR3 reads CASSGVQAYNEQFF. The CDR3 DNA follows: TGTGCCAGCAGTGGGGTTCAGGCCTACAATGAGCAGTTCTTC.

This chain uses TRBV18 with TRBJ1-5; 12 bases align to TRBD1. The CDR3 runs 15 residues. V was pared by 3 bases and J by 5 bases, with 2 bases of the junction left unmatched. The V gene's germline CDR1 is KGHSH and CDR2 LQKENI. The CDR3 is CASSPGQGAYQPQHF. CDR3 DNA: TGTGCCAGCTCACCGGGACAGGGGGCATATCAGCCCCAGCATTTT.

This chain links TRBV6-5 with TRBJ2-7; TRBD1 is a possible D gene (5 bases). The CDR3 runs 12 residues. The germline V and J ends were trimmed by 6 bases and 2 bases, with 8 bases remaining between them. Germline V gene data show CDR1 as MNHEY and CDR2 as SVGAGI. CDR3 DNA sequence: TGTGCCAGCAGGGACATTACCTACGAGCAGTACTTC. Its translation: CASRDITYEQYF.

The table lists this clone with a count of one. The chain joins TRBV28 to TRBJ2-7; maybe TRBD1 (5 bases). CDR3 length: 17 amino acids. Looked up from germline, CDR1 is MDHEN and CDR2 is SYDVKM. Trimming took 4 bases from V and 0 from J, leaving 19 bases between them. The CDR3: CASSSIQGKILSYEQYF. In DNA form, the CDR3 reads TGTGCCAGCAGTTCCATTCAGGGTAAGATCCTCTCCTACGAGCAGTACTTC.

V and J are TRBV4-1 and TRBJ1-2; D not resolved. CDR3 length equals 15 residues. Germline V gene lookup returns CDR1 MGHRA and CDR2 YSYEKL. V was clipped by 1 base and J by 1 base, with 10 bases between them. CDR3 residues: CASSQGHSSNYGYTF. The CDR3 DNA follows: TGCGCCAGCAGCCAAGGGCACAGCAGTAACTATGGCTACACCTTC.

This clone was counted a few times. The genes are TRBV5-1 and TRBJ1-1; 8 nucleotides align to TRBD1. V was pared by 3 bases and J by 9 bases, with 4 bases of the junction left unmatched. The CDR3 length is 12 residues. Looked up from germline, CDR1 is SGHRS and CDR2 is YFSETQ. CDR3 residues: CASSYGQGQAFF. CDR3 nucleotides: TGCGCCAGCAGCTATGGACAGGGCCAAGCTTTCTTT.

This rearrangement joins TRBV28 to TRBJ1-1, with D perhaps matching TRBD1 (5 bases). V was shortened by 6 bases and J by 11 bases, with 25 bases between the two germline ends. The CDR3 is made up of 15 amino acids. Germline CDR1 MDHEN, CDR2 SYDVKM. CDR3 loop: CASRHTRLGGDEAFF. The CDR3 DNA sequence: TGTGCCAGCAGACACACCAGGCTGGGGGGTGACGAGGCTTTCTTT.

V gene TRBV5-4 combines with J gene TRBJ1-2; 7 nucleotides agree with TRBD1. V was pared by 3 bases and J by 4 bases, with 9 bases of the junction left unmatched. CDR3 length: 15 residues. The germline V gene has CDR1 SGHNT and CDR2 YYREEE (reference sequence). The chain's CDR3 is CASSSPLTGFYGYTF. CDR3 bases: TGTGCCAGCAGCTCCCCTCTGACAGGGTTCTATGGCTACACCTTC.

This clone showed up just a few times. The gene calls are TRBV9 and TRBJ2-7; 7 nucleotides line up with TRBD2. The CDR3 covers 14 residues. V shed 0 bases and J 3 bases; nucleotides not matched to a gene: 3. In germline, CDR1 is SGDLS, CDR2 YYNGEE. The CDR3 sequence is CASSVGLARYEQYF. CDR3 sequence (DNA): TGTGCCAGCAGCGTAGGACTAGCCCGCTACGAGCAGTACTTC.